This T cell receptor beta chain is from a study of high-grade serous ovarian cancer treatment subgroups. Study details: On average, approximately 15,000 reads and 6,500 to 8,000 unique TCR beta rearrangements were obtained per sample. Study findings and constraints: Clonal relatedness tracked neoantigen level, and by trend copy number and mutation load. Bulk tumor TCR sequencing gave no spatial information.

The CDR3 is 16 residues long. CDR1 and CDR2 (germline): SGHTA, FQGNSA. With 5 bases removed from V and 1 base from J, the gap between germline ends came to 15 bases. Clones were sequenced by immunoSEQ multiplex PCR, and TCRdb holds only the in-frame ones, with some missing. The sample lists around 5,700 clones, about 85% occurring once. Comments on this clone: Its antigen is not known.

Tumor tissue was taken before any definitive surgery or chemotherapy was given. The source is a human donor with high-grade serous ovarian cancer. The chain employs TRBV7-2 and TRBJ1-5, with D hard to call. The sample was tumor tissue. Here the CDR3 DNA reads TGTGCCAGCAGCCGGCGGTCAAAAGGGAGCAATCAGCCCCAGCATTTT. Translation: CASSRRSKGSNQPQHF.